This entry lists 18 T cell receptor beta chains sequenced from one sample in a study of early T cells in non-severe SARS-CoV-2 infection. TCRdb redid the calling of the 5' RACE reads with MiXCR, one entry per CDR3 protein. The table lists 65,000 to 70,000 distinct CDR3 sequences, 9% to 15% of them singletons. The sample consisted of whole blood. The source is an adult who was a healthcare worker with PCR-confirmed SARS-CoV-2 infection or an uninfected control (not recorded which).

This clonotype has ten or more counts. The chain employs TRBV25-1 and TRBJ1-2, with no clear D. In germline, CDR1 is MGHDK, CDR2 SYGVNS. V was clipped by 1 base and J by 0 bases, with 9 bases between them. The CDR3 covers 15 residues. CDR3: CASSEWYGTNYGYTF. CDR3 coding DNA: TGTGCCAGCAGTGAATGGTACGGAACTAACTATGGCTACACCTTC.

This clonotype was counted at least ten times. The chain links TRBV20-1 to TRBJ2-7; 9 bases are a match to TRBD2. This CDR3 has 13 residues. After removal of 1 base from V and 11 bases from J, the junction contained 9 bases not matched to a gene. The germline gives CDR1 DFQATT, CDR2 SNEGSKA (reference sequence). CDR3 residues: CSARGLAGFLEYF. The CDR3 nucleotides read TGCAGTGCTAGAGGGCTAGCGGGGTTTCTTGAGTACTTC.

This clonotype was counted at least ten times. This chain uses TRBV7-9 with TRBJ1-2, with a possible D match to TRBD1 (5 bases). Trimming removed 5 bases from V and 4 bases from J, with 20 bases in between. CDR1 is SEHNR and CDR2 is FQNEAQ in the germline V gene (reference sequence). The CDR3 is 16 residues long. CDR3 coding DNA: TGTGCCAGCAGCAGTTCACAGGAGCAAACTCTCTATGGCTACACCTTC. This sequence encodes CASSSSQEQTLYGYTF.

This clonotype was counted at least ten times. The CDR3 region is CASSQEQGVNTGELFF. The CDR3 nucleotides are TGTGCCAGCAGCCAAGAGCAAGGGGTTAACACCGGGGAGCTGTTTTTT. The chain uses TRBV3-1 and TRBJ2-2; a possible D gene is TRBD1 (5 bases). The CDR3 sequence is 16 residues long. Trimming removed 0 bases at V and 2 bases at J, with 10 bases between. Germline V gene lookup returns CDR1 LGHDT and CDR2 YNNKEL (reference sequence).

This clonotype was observed a handful of times. The chain employs TRBV4-3 and TRBJ1-1, with D possibly being TRBD1 (6 bases). V was pared by 1 base and J by 5 bases, with 11 bases between. This CDR3 region has 14 residues. Germline V gene data show CDR1 as LGHNA and CDR2 as YSLEER. The CDR3 reads CASSQGNRETEAFF. The CDR3 nucleotides are TGCGCCAGCAGCCAAGGCAACAGGGAAACTGAAGCTTTCTTT.

This clonotype was seen more than once but under ten times. The chain uses TRBV28 and TRBJ2-7, with unresolved D. With 3 bases removed from V and 4 bases from J, the gap between germline ends came to 4 bases. Germline V gene sequence: CDR1 MDHEN, CDR2 SYDVKM. This CDR3 contains 11 residues. The CDR3 sequence is CASSLRYEQYF. CDR3 nucleotides: TGTGCCAGCAGTTTGAGGTACGAGCAGTACTTC. The whole variable domain, remainder taken from reference TRBV28 and TRBJ2-7, is DVKVTQSSRYLVKRTGEKVFLECVQDMDHENMFWYRQDPGLGLRLIYFSYDVKMKEKGDIPEGYSVSREKKERFSLILESASTNQTSMYLCASSLRYEQYFGPGTRLTVT.

The V gene is TRBV6-1, the J gene TRBJ1-1, with unresolved D. CDR1 is MNHNS, CDR2 SASEGT, per germline. V was shortened by 6 bases and J by 0 bases, with 23 bases between the two germline ends. This CDR3 contains 18 residues. DNA of the CDR3: TGTGCCAGCAGCGGCCCGAACGTTTTTCAATCGCTGAACACTGAAGCTTTCTTT. As protein: CASSGPNVFQSLNTEAFF.

The chain has TRBV6-2 or TRBV6-3 and TRBJ2-3; no clear D gene. Germline V lookup: CDR1 MNHEY, CDR2 SVGEGT. The CDR3 has 17 amino acids. V was clipped by 0 bases and J by 0 bases, with 13 bases between them. CDR3 in amino acids: CASSYSSREPSTDTQYF. The CDR3 DNA reads as TGTGCCAGCAGTTACTCGAGTAGGGAACCTAGCACAGATACGCAGTATTTT.

This clonotype was counted only a few times. This chain joins TRBV12-3 or TRBV12-4 and TRBJ1-1, with a tentative D call TRBD1 (6 bases). The length of the CDR3 is 15 residues. The V gene lost 1 base and the J gene lost 1 base, with 10 bases spanning the gap. The CDR3: CASSLGQGPNTEAFF. CDR3 coding DNA: TGTGCCAGCAGTTTAGGTCAGGGGCCGAACACTGAAGCTTTCTTT.

This clonotype showed up just a few times. This sequence joins TRBV3-1 and TRBJ1-1, with unresolved D. Germline CDR1 reads LGHDT; CDR2 reads YNNKEL (reference sequence). The CDR3 has 15 residues. V shed 0 bases and J shed 0 bases, with 8 bases lying between them. The CDR3 loop reads CASSQDGLMNTEAFF. The CDR3 DNA is TGTGCCAGCAGCCAAGACGGCCTCATGAACACTGAAGCTTTCTTT. Full variable domain (missing parts from reference TRBV3-1 and TRBJ1-1): DTAVSQTPKYLVTQMGNDKSIKCEQNLGHDTMYWYKQDSKKFLKIMFSYNNKELIINETVPNRFSPKSPDKAHLNLHINSLELGDSAVYFCASSQDGLMNTEAFFGQGTRLTVV.

The genes are TRBV25-1 and TRBJ1-6, with D maybe TRBD1 (6 bases). Germline V gene lookup returns CDR1 MGHDK and CDR2 SYGVNS. This CDR3 is 13 amino acids long. Trimming stripped 6 bases from V and 8 bases from J, with 11 bases between. CDR3 sequence: CASRDRTYSPLHF. The CDR3 DNA is TGTGCCAGCAGAGACAGGACCTATTCACCCCTCCACTTT.

There are many counts of this clonotype. The chain couples TRBV29-1 to TRBJ2-1, with D possibly being TRBD1 or TRBD2 (5 bases each). Trimming removed 7 bases at V and 1 base at J, with 17 bases between. This CDR3 spans 15 amino acids. Germline CDR1 reads SQVTM; CDR2 reads ANQGSEA. The CDR3 sequence: CSARGRDGSYNEQFF. As DNA, the CDR3 is TGCAGCGCAAGGGGTCGGGACGGGTCCTACAATGAGCAGTTCTTC.

At least ten counts were recorded for this clonotype. The V call is TRBV6-1, the J call TRBJ2-3, with TRBD1 as a possible D gene (7 bases). The germline V gene has CDR1 MNHNS and CDR2 SASEGT. V lost 7 bases to trimming and J lost 5 bases, with 19 bases between them. This CDR3 has 15 amino acids. CDR3 sequence reads: CASTLGGGGGDTQYF. CDR3 nucleotide sequence: TGTGCCAGCACTCTTGGAGGGGGCGGAGGAGATACGCAGTATTTT.

The chain links TRBV7-9 to TRBJ1-2; D gene ambiguous. The V gene's germline CDR1 is SEHNR and CDR2 FQNEAQ (reference sequence). The V gene lost 2 bases and the J gene lost 6 bases, with 16 bases spanning the gap. The CDR3 totals 15 residues. The CDR3 nucleotides read TGTGCCAGCAGCTTACGACGTGGGGATTCGGATGGCTACACCTTC. It is translated as CASSLRRGDSDGYTF. The full variable domain, completed using reference TRBV7-9 and TRBJ1-2, is DTGVSQNPRHKITKRGQNVTFRCDPISEHNRLYWYRQTLGQGPEFLTYFQNEAQLEKSRLLSDRFSAERPKGSFSTLEIQRTEQGDSAMYLCASSLRRGDSDGYTFGSGTRLTVV.

The CDR3 DNA reads TGCAGTGCTAGATGGTGGTCCCAGTACACAGATACGCAGTATTTT. Its translation is CSARWWSQYTDTQYF. V gene TRBV20-1 combines with J gene TRBJ2-3; no reliable D call. Germline CDR1 is DFQATT and CDR2 is SNEGSKA (reference sequence). V gave up 2 bases and J gave up 2 bases, with 14 bases separating them. This CDR3 contains 15 residues.

The V call is TRBV5-1, the J call TRBJ1-5; D may be TRBD1 (5 bases). Trimming took off 0 bases at V and 1 base at J, with 11 bases between the two ends. Looked up from germline, CDR1 is SGHRS and CDR2 is YFSETQ. This CDR3 has 16 residues. CDR3 loop: CASSLDGGFSNQPQHF. CDR3 in DNA: TGCGCCAGCAGCTTGGATGGGGGGTTCAGCAATCAGCCCCAGCATTTT.

This clonotype was counted many times. The genes are TRBV11-2 and TRBJ2-5; maybe TRBD1 (6 bases). This CDR3 contains 16 residues. The V and J ends lost 0 bases and 1 base respectively, with 12 bases between them. The germline V gene encodes CDR1 SGHAT and CDR2 FQNNGV. The CDR3 protein is CASSLESRGPQETQYF. As DNA, the CDR3 is TGTGCCAGCAGCTTAGAAAGCAGGGGTCCCCAAGAGACCCAGTACTTC.

This rearrangement joins TRBV29-1 to TRBJ1-6; TRBD1 matches at 10 bases. Germline V gene data show CDR1 as SQVTM and CDR2 as ANQGSEA. The CDR3 is 14 residues long. J was trimmed by 10 bases and V by 7 bases; bases with no gene match: 10. CDR3 sequence reads: CSATTGGFDSPLHF. The CDR3 DNA is TGCAGCGCTACGACAGGGGGCTTCGACTCACCCCTCCACTTT.